This T cell receptor beta chain was recorded in a study of T cell responses to AZD1222 COVID-19 vaccine. This clone has just a few counts. Produced via immunoSEQ multiplex PCR; TCRdb's table is partial and in-frame only. The repertoire holds some 150,000 clones, around nine tenths seen once, with 4.3% in the top ten. The material sequenced was peripheral blood, taken 28 days after the second AZD1222 dose. This TCR came from an adult who received the AZD1222 COVID-19 vaccine.

CDR3 region: CASSLSSVNQPQHF. In nucleotides, the CDR3 is TGTGCCAGCAGCTTGTCCAGCGTCAATCAGCCCCAGCATTTT. This chain joins TRBV11-2 and TRBJ1-5; no reliable D call. The CDR3 has 14 amino acids. V dropped 3 bases and J dropped 3 bases, with 9 bases sitting between them. Germline CDR1 reads SGHAT; CDR2 reads FQNNGV.